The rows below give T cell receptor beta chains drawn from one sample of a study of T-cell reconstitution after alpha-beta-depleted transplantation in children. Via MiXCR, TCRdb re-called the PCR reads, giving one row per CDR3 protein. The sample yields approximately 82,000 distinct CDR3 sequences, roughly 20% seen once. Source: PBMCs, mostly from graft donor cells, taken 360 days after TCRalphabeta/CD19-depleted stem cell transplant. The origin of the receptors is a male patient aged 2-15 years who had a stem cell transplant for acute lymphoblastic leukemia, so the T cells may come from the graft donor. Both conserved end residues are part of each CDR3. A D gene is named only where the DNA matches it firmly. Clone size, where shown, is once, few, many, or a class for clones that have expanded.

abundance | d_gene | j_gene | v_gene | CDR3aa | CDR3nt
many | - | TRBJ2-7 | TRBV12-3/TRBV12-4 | CASRSTAEQYF | TGTGCCAGCAGGTCGACAGCTGAGCAGTACTTC
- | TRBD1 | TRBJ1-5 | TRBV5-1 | CASSLGGQGAGNQPQHF | TGCGCCAGCAGCTTGGGGGGACAGGGGGCAGGCAATCAGCCCCAGCATTTT
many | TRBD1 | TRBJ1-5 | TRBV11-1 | CASSGGGQSAQPQHF | TGTGCCAGCAGCGGGGGGGGACAGTCTGCTCAGCCCCAGCATTTT
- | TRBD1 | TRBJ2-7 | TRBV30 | CAWSVGTANSYEQYF | TGTGCCTGGAGTGTCGGGACAGCCAACTCCTACGAGCAGTACTTC
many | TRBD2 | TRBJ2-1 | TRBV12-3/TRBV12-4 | CASSLRPSGFTLSSYNEQFF | TGTGCCAGCAGTTTACGACCTAGCGGGTTTACCTTAAGCTCCTACAATGAGCAGTTCTTC
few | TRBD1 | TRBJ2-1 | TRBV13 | CASSSPGTGDNEQFF | TGTGCCAGCAGCTCCCCCGGGACAGGGGACAATGAGCAGTTCTTC
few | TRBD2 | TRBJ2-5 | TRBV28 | CASGSGRHRGETQYF | TGTGCCAGCGGTAGCGGGAGGCATCGGGGGGAGACCCAGTACTTC
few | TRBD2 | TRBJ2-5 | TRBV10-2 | CASGKLAGKETQYF | TGCGCCAGCGGGAAACTAGCGGGGAAGGAGACCCAGTACTTC
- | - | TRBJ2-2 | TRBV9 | CASSVREIDTGELFF | TGTGCCAGCAGCGTAAGGGAGATCGACACCGGGGAGCTGTTTTTT
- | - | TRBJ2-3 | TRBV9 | CASSFHRPGWFTDTQYF | TGTGCCAGCAGCTTCCACAGGCCAGGCTGGTTCACAGATACGCAGTATTTT
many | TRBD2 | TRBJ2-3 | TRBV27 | CASSEGLAIGEDTQYF | TGTGCCAGCAGTGAGGGACTAGCGATTGGTGAAGATACGCAGTATTTT
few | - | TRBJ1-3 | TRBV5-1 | CASSSGRLSGNTIYF | TGCGCCAGCAGTTCGGGACGGCTCTCTGGAAACACCATATATTTT
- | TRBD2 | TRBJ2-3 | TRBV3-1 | CASSTRRGVRGDTQYF | TGTGCCAGCAGCACTCGTCGGGGGGTCCGGGGAGATACGCAGTATTTT
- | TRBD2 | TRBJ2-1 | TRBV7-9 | CASSALASPGEQFF | TGTGCCAGCAGCGCACTAGCGTCCCCCGGGGAGCAGTTCTTC
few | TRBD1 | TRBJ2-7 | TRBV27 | CASSPRQGSSYEQYF | TGTGCCAGCAGCCCCAGACAGGGAAGCTCCTACGAGCAGTACTTC
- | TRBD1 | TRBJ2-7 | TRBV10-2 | CASSEPRTGQTGYEQYF | TGCGCCAGCAGTGAGCCGAGGACAGGACAAACTGGCTACGAGCAGTACTTC
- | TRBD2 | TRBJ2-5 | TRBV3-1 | CASSLRGLLAGFKETQYF | TGTGCCAGCAGCTTAAGAGGTTTACTAGCGGGGTTCAAAGAGACCCAGTACTTC
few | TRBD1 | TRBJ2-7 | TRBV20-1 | CSASPGQVYYEQYF | TGCAGTGCAAGCCCGGGACAGGTCTACTACGAGCAGTACTTC
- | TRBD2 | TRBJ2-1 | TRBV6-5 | CASSYSTAGGVYNEQFF | TGTGCCAGCAGTTACTCGACAGCGGGAGGGGTTTACAATGAGCAGTTCTTC
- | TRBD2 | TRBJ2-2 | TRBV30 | CAWSTPGGFTGELFF | TGTGCCTGGAGTACCCCGGGGGGGTTTACCGGGGAGCTGTTTTTT
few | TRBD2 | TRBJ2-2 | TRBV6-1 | CASSLERGYTPNTGELFF | TGTGCCAGCAGCCTTGAGCGGGGTTACACACCGAACACCGGGGAGCTGTTTTTT
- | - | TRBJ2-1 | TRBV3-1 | CASSQDIRGEDEQFF | TGTGCCAGCAGCCAAGATATCAGGGGCGAGGATGAGCAGTTCTTC
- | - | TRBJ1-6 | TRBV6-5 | CASSYAGQRNSPLHF | TGTGCCAGCAGTTACGCGGGACAAAGAAATTCACCCCTCCACTTT
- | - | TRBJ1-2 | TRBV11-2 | CASSLEFRGYTF | TGTGCCAGCAGCTTAGAATTCCGCGGCTACACCTTC
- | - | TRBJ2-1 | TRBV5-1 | CASSLVQSNEQFF | TGCGCCAGCAGCTTGGTTCAGTCGAATGAGCAGTTCTTC
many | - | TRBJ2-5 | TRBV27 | CASSPFLEETQYF | TGTGCCAGCAGTCCATTCTTAGAAGAGACCCAGTACTTC